The 15 T cell receptor beta chains below all came from one sample that was sequenced in a study of T cell changes during pregnancy in multiple sclerosis. Clones were read by immunoSEQ multiplex PCR, and TCRdb kept only the in-frame ones, dropping some. The profile covers 20,000 or so clones, with 86% appearing a single time and roughly 5% taken by the ten largest. The sequencing here drew on CD8+ T cells from peripheral blood mononuclear cells, taken in the third trimester of pregnancy. The receptors derive from a female donor in good health, enrolled as a control in a pregnancy study.

This clone showed up just a few times. Its ends do not fully match the called genes, so a read error is possible. The V gene is TRBV7-7, the J gene TRBJ2-7; possibly TRBD1 for D (7 bases). In germline, CDR1 is SSHAT, CDR2 FNYEAQ (reference sequence). The CDR3 extends over 15 amino acids. CDR3 sequence (DNA): TGTGCTAGCAGCCCGGAGGGGGCCCCCTCCTACGAGCAGTACTTC. Protein sequence: CASSPEGAPSYEQYF.

The chain recombines TRBV4-3 with TRBJ2-2; 7 bases are shared with TRBD2. CDR1 LGHNA and CDR2 YSLEER come from the germline V gene. This CDR3 comprises 15 residues. Trimming took 3 bases from V and 4 from J; bases not matched to a gene: 5. CDR3 sequence reads: CASSQGVAGTGELFF. The CDR3 DNA reads TGCGCCAGCAGCCAGGGGGTAGCGGGCACCGGGGAGCTGTTTTTT.

The chain couples TRBV27 to TRBJ1-1, with unresolved D. Trimming shortened V by 8 bases and J by 6 bases, and 19 bases separated the two germline ends. The germline gives CDR1 MNHEY, CDR2 SMNVEV (reference sequence). This CDR3 is built from 14 residues. CDR3 DNA: TGTGCCAGCTCTTTTCGGAGCTTAATAGCTGAAGCTTTCTTT. This gives the protein CASSFRSLIAEAFF.

This chain links TRBV6-4 with TRBJ2-2, with 11 bases lining up with TRBD2. Germline V gene data show CDR1 as MRHNA and CDR2 as SNTAGT. The CDR3 is 15 residues long. V dropped 7 bases and J dropped 4; count of bases not matched to a gene: 5. The CDR3 coding sequence is TGTGCCAGCAATGGCCTAGCGGGGGGCACCGGGGAGCTGTTTTTT. Its translation: CASNGLAGGTGELFF.

This chain links TRBV7-2 with TRBJ1-1; possibly TRBD1 for D (5 bases). Trimming took 1 base from V and 1 from J, leaving 7 bases between them. Germline V CDR1 and CDR2: SGHTA, FQGNSA. This CDR3 spans 14 amino acids. CDR3: CASSLDGANTEAFF. CDR3 sequence (DNA): TGTGCCAGCAGCTTAGATGGGGCGAACACTGAAGCTTTCTTT.

The chain has TRBV9 and TRBJ2-7; 10 positions match TRBD2. The CDR3 length is 15 residues. With 0 bases clipped from V and 7 bases from J, the junction kept 7 bases outside the gene matches. Germline V gene sequence: CDR1 SGDLS, CDR2 YYNGEE. Written as DNA, the CDR3 is TGTGCCAGCAGCGTAGGTAGCGGGGGGCGGTGGGAGCAGTACTTC. Protein product: CASSVGSGGRWEQYF.

The chain combines TRBV28 with TRBJ2-1; D perhaps matches TRBD1 (6 bases). The V and J ends lost 2 bases and 5 bases respectively, with 10 bases between them. CDR1 and CDR2 (germline): MDHEN, SYDVKM. This CDR3 has 14 residues. Here the CDR3 DNA reads TGTGCCAGCAGTTTAGGGCAGGGGAACAATGAGCAGTTCTTC. Encoded protein: CASSLGQGNNEQFF.

This clone was observed a handful of times. The chain carries TRBV7-9 and TRBJ2-5; TRBD1 aligns across 7 bases. Germline-derived CDR1 and CDR2 are SEHNR and FQNEAQ (reference sequence). J was trimmed by 5 bases and V by 7 bases; bases with no gene match: 10. CDR3 length: 14 amino acids. The CDR3 here is CASTPGQARETQYF. CDR3 DNA: TGTGCCAGCACACCAGGACAGGCTCGGGAGACCCAGTACTTC.

The chain is built from TRBV6-1 and TRBJ2-5; D perhaps matches TRBD2 (5 bases). There are 14 residues in the CDR3. The germline V and J ends were trimmed by 9 bases and 0 bases, with 14 bases remaining between them. Germline loops: CDR1 MNHNS, CDR2 SASEGT. CDR3 coding DNA: TGTGCCAGTCGGACTCGGTGGGACCAAGAGACCCAGTACTTC. As protein: CASRTRWDQETQYF.

The chain uses TRBV15 and TRBJ2-3, with D possibly TRBD2 on 6 matching bases. V gave up 10 bases and J gave up 0 bases, with 17 bases separating them. The CDR3 runs to 15 residues. The V gene's germline CDR1 is LNHNV and CDR2 YYDKDF (reference sequence). CDR3 in amino acids: CARNQGGPSTDTQYF. The CDR3 DNA reads as TGTGCCAGAAACCAGGGAGGACCTAGCACAGATACGCAGTATTTT.

The genes are TRBV7-6 and TRBJ1-5; no clear D gene. The V end lost 1 base, the J end lost 1 base, and 8 bases lay between the germline ends. This CDR3 region has 15 residues. CDR1 is SGHVS and CDR2 is FNYEAQ in the germline V gene. In DNA, the CDR3 is TGTGCCAGCAGCTTAGAAGCAGCGAGCAATCAGCCCCAGCATTTT. Protein: CASSLEAASNQPQHF.

The gene calls are TRBV7-9 and TRBJ2-2; possibly TRBD2 for D (5 bases). CDR3 length: 15 amino acids. Per germline, CDR1 SEHNR and CDR2 FQNEAQ (reference sequence). Trimming stripped 5 bases from V and 7 bases from J, with 17 bases between. CDR3 region: CASSTTTKAIGELFF. As DNA, the CDR3 is TGTGCCAGCAGCACAACGACTAAGGCGATCGGGGAGCTGTTTTTT.

The chain employs TRBV4-3 and TRBJ1-5; maybe TRBD1 (6 bases). The CDR3 length is 15 residues. From germline, CDR1 is LGHNA and CDR2 YSLEER. V was shortened by 3 bases and J by 6 bases, with 15 bases between the two germline ends. CDR3 coding DNA: TGCGCCAGCAGCCAGGAGCGAGGGGGTAGTCAGCCCCAGCATTTT. This encodes CASSQERGGSQPQHF.

The V and J genes are TRBV5-5 and TRBJ1-1, with D uncertain. The V end lost 2 bases, the J end lost 8 bases, and 13 bases lay between the germline ends. In germline, CDR1 is SGHKS, CDR2 YYEKEE (reference sequence). CDR3 size: 13 residues. As DNA, the CDR3 is TGTGCCAGCAGCTTTAGGCAGACTACCGAAGCTTTCTTT. Amino acid sequence: CASSFRQTTEAFF.

The V gene is TRBV7-9, the J gene TRBJ2-1; 7 bases fit TRBD2. CDR3 length: 15 amino acids. V lost 1 base to trimming and J lost 7 bases; unmatched junction nucleotides: 7. CDR1 and CDR2 from the germline V gene are SEHNR and FQNEAQ (reference sequence). The CDR3 sequence is CASSLVSGGRNEQFF. Here the CDR3 DNA reads TGTGCCAGCAGCTTAGTGTCGGGGGGTAGGAATGAGCAGTTCTTC.